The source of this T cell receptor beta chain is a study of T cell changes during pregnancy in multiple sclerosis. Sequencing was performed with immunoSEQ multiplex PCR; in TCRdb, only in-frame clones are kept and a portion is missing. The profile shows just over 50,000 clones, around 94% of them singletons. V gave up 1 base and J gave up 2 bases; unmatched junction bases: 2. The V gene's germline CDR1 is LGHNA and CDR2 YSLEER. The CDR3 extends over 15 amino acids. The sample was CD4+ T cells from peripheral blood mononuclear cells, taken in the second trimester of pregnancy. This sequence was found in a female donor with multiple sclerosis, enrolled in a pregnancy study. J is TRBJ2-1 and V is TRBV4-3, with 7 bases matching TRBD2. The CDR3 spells CASSQVGLAYNEQFF. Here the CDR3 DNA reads TGCGCCAGCAGCCAAGTCGGACTAGCCTACAATGAGCAGTTCTTC.